This TCR beta chain is from a study of control samples from healthy donors and cancer patients. In germline, CDR1 is SGHTA, CDR2 FQGNSA. With V trimmed by 0 bases and J by 7 bases, 2 bases remained unmatched. This CDR3 spans 14 amino acids. Some clones are missing from TCRdb's copy, which holds only in-frame ones; the method was immunoSEQ multiplex PCR. This table holds some 140,000 clones, around 85% found once. The TCR was taken from a young woman in good health. Sequencing input: blood. The J gene is TRBJ1-5, the V gene TRBV7-2; 8 nucleotides match TRBD1. The CDR3 coding sequence is TGTGCCAGCAGCTTAGCCGACAGGGGACAGCCCCAGCATTTT. This encodes CASSLADRGQPQHF.